This is a list of T cell receptor beta chains from one sample in a study of early T cells in non-severe SARS-CoV-2 infection. TCRdb recomputed calls from the 5' RACE reads with MiXCR, one row per CDR3 protein. Of about 80,000 distinct CDR3 sequences detected, 10% to 15% appear once; the ten largest clones hold 15% to 19%. The starting material was whole blood, obtained at baseline. These TCRs come from an adult who was a healthcare worker with PCR-confirmed SARS-CoV-2 infection or an uninfected control (not recorded which). The donor label of this sample is uncertain. The CDR3 runs from the conserved cysteine through the conserved F or W. Each record gives: J gene, clone size, D gene, V gene, CDR3 protein, CDR3 DNA. The D gene is left open where the match is weak. Where a row states a size, it is once, few, many or the class of an expanded clone; other rows omit it.

TRBJ2-7,NA,TRBD1,TRBV20-1,CSARGDRGYEQYF,TGCAGTGCTAGAGGGGACAGGGGATATGAGCAGTACTTC
TRBJ2-5,few,NA,TRBV7-8,CASSSRDSTPQETQYF,TGTGCCAGCAGCTCCCGGGACTCCACTCCTCAAGAGACCCAGTACTTC
TRBJ1-3,NA,NA,TRBV21-1,CATSRRAGNTIYF,TGTGCCACCTCGAGAAGAGCTGGAAACACCATATATTTT
TRBJ2-1,many,TRBD1,TRBV29-1,CSVNRQGHEQFF,TGCAGCGTGAATCGACAGGGGCATGAGCAGTTCTTC
TRBJ2-3,many,TRBD2,TRBV9,CASSVRGRAEYTQYF,TGTGCCAGCAGCGTACGCGGGAGGGCCGAATATACGCAGTATTTT
TRBJ2-7,NA,NA,TRBV11-3,CASSPRTGFSMRNEQYF,TGTGCCAGCAGCCCACGGACGGGATTTTCCATGAGGAACGAGCAGTACTTC
TRBJ2-7,NA,NA,TRBV24-1,CATSDNGREQYF,TGTGCCACCAGTGATAATGGTAGGGAGCAGTACTTC
TRBJ2-1,few,NA,TRBV7-9,CAGPSPLFF,TGTGCCGGCCCATCGCCCCTATTCTTC
TRBJ2-7,many,TRBD1,TRBV5-6,CASSSPGQGIYEQYF,TGTGCCAGCAGCTCCCCGGGACAGGGGATCTACGAGCAGTACTTC
TRBJ2-3,few,NA,TRBV7-9,CASRQGHHTDTQYF,TGTGCCAGCCGCCAGGGACACCACACAGATACGCAGTATTTT
TRBJ2-3,NA,TRBD2,TRBV5-1,CASSLKREFGTDTQYF,TGCGCCAGCAGCTTGAAGCGGGAATTTGGCACAGATACGCAGTATTTT
TRBJ2-1,NA,NA,TRBV12-3/TRBV12-4,CASSLDGFSYNEQFF,TGTGCCAGCAGTTTAGACGGATTTAGCTACAATGAGCAGTTCTTC
TRBJ2-7,NA,NA,TRBV7-3,CASSLEQGTGQYF,TGTGCCAGCAGCTTGGAACAGGGCACCGGGCAGTACTTC